Below, one TCR beta chain is given with its context. These data come from a study of cytomegalovirus exposure and HLA in healthy donors. Study-wide background: Genotyping showed 81% of 350 to 400 donors falling in the Caucasian-associated ancestry cluster.

Unmatched junction bases numbered 13, after V lost 3 bases and J lost 4 bases. The CDR3 sequence is 17 residues long. The V gene's germline CDR1 is LNHDA and CDR2 SQIVND (reference sequence). 13 Jbeta primers and 60 Vbeta primers were used for the PCR. The method was immunoSEQ multiplex PCR; TCRdb's version includes in-frame clones alone and lacks a portion of them. The sample has more than 110,000 clones, approximately 77% seen once. Sequencing was carried out using PBMCs. This receptor was taken from a woman between 45 and 60 years old in good health and CMV-seronegative. The V gene is TRBV19, the J gene TRBJ1-2, with 8 bases that match TRBD1. The CDR3 bases are TGTGCCAGTAGTATCAGGACAGGGACATTTACCCTCTATGGCTACACCTTC. Amino acid sequence: CASSIRTGTFTLYGYTF.